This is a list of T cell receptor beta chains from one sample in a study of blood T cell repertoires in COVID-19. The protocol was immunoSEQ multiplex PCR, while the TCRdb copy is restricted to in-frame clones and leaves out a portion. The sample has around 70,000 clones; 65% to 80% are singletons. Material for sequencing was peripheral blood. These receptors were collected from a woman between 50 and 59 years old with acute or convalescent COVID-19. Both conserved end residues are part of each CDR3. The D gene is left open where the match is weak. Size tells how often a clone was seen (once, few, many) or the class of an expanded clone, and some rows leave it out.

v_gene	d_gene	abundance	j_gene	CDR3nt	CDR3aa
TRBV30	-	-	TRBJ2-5	TGTGCCTGGAGTGTAGAGGAAGGGAGGCAAGAGACCCAGTACTTC	CAWSVEEGRQETQYF
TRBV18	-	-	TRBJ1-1	TGTGCCAGCTCACCACCGACAAAGGACAGAGAAGCTTTCTTT	CASSPPTKDREAFF
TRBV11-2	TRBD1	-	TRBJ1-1	TGTGCCAGCAGCTGGGACAGGAACACTGAAGCTTTCTTT	CASSWDRNTEAFF
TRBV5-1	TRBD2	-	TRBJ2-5	TGCGCCAGCAGCTTGCGAGCGGGGGCTCAAGAGACCCAGTACTTC	CASSLRAGAQETQYF
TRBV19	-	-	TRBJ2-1	TGTGCCAGTAGTGTGACAGCAACCAATGAGCAGTTCTTC	CASSVTATNEQFF
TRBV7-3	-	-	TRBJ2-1	TGTGCCAGCAGCTTAATTGGTAGTTCAGTGGAGGGCAAAAATGAGCAGTTCTTC	CASSLIGSSVEGKNEQFF
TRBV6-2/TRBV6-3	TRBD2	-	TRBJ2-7	TGTGCCAGCAGTTTTCGGACTAGCGGGAATAGCTACGAGCAGTACTTC	CASSFRTSGNSYEQYF
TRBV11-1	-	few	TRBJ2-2	TGTGCCAGCAGCTTCCGGGGTTCACAAGCCGGGGAGCTGTTTTTT	CASSFRGSQAGELFF
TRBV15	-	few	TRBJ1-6	TGTGCCACCAGCAGAGGAGGCAGGGGCAGCCCGGGAACCCTCCACTTT	CATSRGGRGSPGTLHF
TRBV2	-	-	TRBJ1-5	TGTGCCAGCAGTGAGACGGAGAATCAGCCCCAGCATTTT	CASSETENQPQHF
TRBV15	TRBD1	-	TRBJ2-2	TGTGCCACCAAAACAGGGGGTGGAGACGGGGAGCTGTTTTTT	CATKTGGGDGELFF
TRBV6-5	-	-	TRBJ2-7	TGTGCCAGCAGTTACTCAAGGGTCAGGGGCTACGAGCAGTACTTC	CASSYSRVRGYEQYF
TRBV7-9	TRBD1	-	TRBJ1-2	TGTGCCAGCAGCGAGACAGGGCGCGGCTACACCTTC	CASSETGRGYTF
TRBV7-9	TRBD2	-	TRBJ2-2	TGTGCCAGCACGACAGCGGGAGGAACCGGGGAGCTGTTTTTT	CASTTAGGTGELFF
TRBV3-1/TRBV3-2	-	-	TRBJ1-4	TGTGCCAGCTTTTCGGGGGAAAAACTGTTTTTT	CASFSGEKLFF
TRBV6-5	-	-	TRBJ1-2	TGTGCCAGCAGGACGGGTGCCCTAGCTAACTATGGCTACACCTTC	CASRTGALANYGYTF
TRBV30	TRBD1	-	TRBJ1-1	TGTGCCTGGAGTCGACAGGGCAGTAATGCTTTCTTT	CAWSRQGSNAFF
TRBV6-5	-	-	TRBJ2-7	TGTGCCAGCAGTTACCGATCTAGCAGGTCCTACGAGCAGTACTTC	CASSYRSSRSYEQYF
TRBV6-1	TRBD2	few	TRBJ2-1	TGTGCCAGCAGTGAAAACACTAGCGGGAGTGGGTCCTACAATGAGCAGTTCTTC	CASSENTSGSGSYNEQFF
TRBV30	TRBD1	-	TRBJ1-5	TGTGCCTGGAGTGAGACCCCGGGGACAGGGGGGCAGCCCCAGCATTTT	CAWSETPGTGGQPQHF
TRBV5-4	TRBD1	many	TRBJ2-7	TGTGCCGGGCAAACCGGGACAGGGGGCCACGAGCAGTACTTC	CAGQTGTGGHEQYF
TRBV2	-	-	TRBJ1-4	TGTGCCAGCACTCCCAACAAACGGGGGGCGCCGGGTGAAAAACTGTTTTTT	CASTPNKRGAPGEKLFF
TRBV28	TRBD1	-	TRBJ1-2	TGTGCCAGCAGTCCTTCACCGGGACAGGGCTCTGGCTACACCTTC	CASSPSPGQGSGYTF
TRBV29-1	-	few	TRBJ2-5	TGCAGCGTAGAAACGGGACAAGGTATGGAGACCCAGTACTTC	CSVETGQGMETQYF
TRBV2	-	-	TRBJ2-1	TGTGCCAGCAGTGGTCAGGGGGGTGAGCAGTTCTTC	CASSGQGGEQFF
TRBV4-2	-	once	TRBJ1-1	TGTGCCAGCAGCCAAGATTCGGGGGATGAAGCTTTCTTT	CASSQDSGDEAFF
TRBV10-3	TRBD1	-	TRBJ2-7	TGTGCCATCAGCCCGACAGGGCTCTACGAGCAGTACTTC	CAISPTGLYEQYF
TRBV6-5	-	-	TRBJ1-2	TGTGCCAGCAGTCCAAGACAGGCGGATGGCTACACCTTC	CASSPRQADGYTF
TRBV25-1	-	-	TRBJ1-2	TGTGCCAGCAGTGGAATGGGGCATCCGCTCTATGGCTACACCTTC	CASSGMGHPLYGYTF
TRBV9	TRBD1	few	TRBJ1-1	TGTGCCAGCAGCCCCACGGGGGCAGGGGGGAACACTGAAGCTTTCTTT	CASSPTGAGGNTEAFF
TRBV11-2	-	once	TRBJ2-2	TGTGCCAGCAGCTTTGGGGGACTGAACGGGGAGCTGTTTTTT	CASSFGGLNGELFF
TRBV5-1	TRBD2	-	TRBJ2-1	TGCGCCAGCAGCCCTGGCGGGGGACTAGCGGTCCTCGGGCAGTTCTTC	CASSPGGGLAVLGQFF
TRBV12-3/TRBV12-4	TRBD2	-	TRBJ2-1	TGTGCCAGCAGTGGACTAGACCGCGGCTTCTTC	CASSGLDRGFF
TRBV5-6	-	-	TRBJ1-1	TGTGCCAGCAGCTTGGGGAGTCACACTGAAGCTTTCTTT	CASSLGSHTEAFF
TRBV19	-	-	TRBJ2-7	TGTGCCAGTAGCCTGAGCATGGCCTACGAGCAGTACTTC	CASSLSMAYEQYF
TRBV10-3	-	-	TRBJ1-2	TGTGCCACCTCCATAGAGAACCACTATGGCTACACCTTC	CATSIENHYGYTF
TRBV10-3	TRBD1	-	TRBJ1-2	TGTGCCATCAGTGAGTACGGACAGGGTAACTATGGCTACACCTTC	CAISEYGQGNYGYTF
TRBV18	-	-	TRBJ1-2	TGTGCCAGCTCACCGTCCCCAGGGAACTATGGCTACACCTTC	CASSPSPGNYGYTF
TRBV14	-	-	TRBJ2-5	TGTGCCAGCAGCCATGGGACACTTGGGACCCAGTACTTC	CASSHGTLGTQYF
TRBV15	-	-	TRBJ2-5	TGTGCCACCAGCAGAGGATGGGAGGAGACCCAGTACTTC	CATSRGWEETQYF